Described below is a single T cell receptor (beta chain) sequence and its context. These data originate in a study of T-cell memory formation after mild COVID-19. TCRdb re-derived calls from the 5' RACE reads in MiXCR, one entry per CDR3 protein. Of some 310,000 distinct CDR3 sequences listed, 20% to 25% are singletons. CDR3 length: 11 residues. V lost 11 bases, J lost 8 bases, and 16 bases lay in between. CDR1 and CDR2 from the germline V gene are MNHNS and SASEGT. The sample comprised PBMCs or a T cell subset sorted from them (not recorded which). This receptor was identified in a man between 18 and 29 years old who had mild COVID-19 (a few samples of this study predate the infection). Cell type and time point are not known. The chain combines TRBV6-1 with TRBJ2-7; D is possibly TRBD2 (7 bases). The DNA of the CDR3 is TGTGCCGCGGGGTCGGGGGGCAAGCAGTACGTC. This encodes CAAGSGGKQYV.